The clone carrying this TCR beta chain was detected ten times or more. Sequence at one end of the junction differs from germline and may be a read error. This entry belongs to a study of T-cell memory formation after mild COVID-19. This CDR3 spans 14 amino acids. TCRdb analysed the 5' RACE reads with MiXCR anew, one entry per CDR3 protein. Altogether some 320,000 distinct CDR3 sequences are present, roughly 13% being singletons, with the ten largest covering under 25%. The TCR comes from a man between 18 and 35 years old who had mild COVID-19 (a few samples of this study predate the infection). Cell type and time point are not known. This rearrangement joins TRBV12-3 or TRBV12-4 to TRBJ2-3; D remains unclear. What was sequenced was PBMCs or a T cell subset sorted from them (not recorded which). DNA for the CDR3: TGTGCCAGTAGTTTAGCCGGACCCACAGATACGCAGTATTTT. Encoded protein: CASSLAGPTDTQYF.